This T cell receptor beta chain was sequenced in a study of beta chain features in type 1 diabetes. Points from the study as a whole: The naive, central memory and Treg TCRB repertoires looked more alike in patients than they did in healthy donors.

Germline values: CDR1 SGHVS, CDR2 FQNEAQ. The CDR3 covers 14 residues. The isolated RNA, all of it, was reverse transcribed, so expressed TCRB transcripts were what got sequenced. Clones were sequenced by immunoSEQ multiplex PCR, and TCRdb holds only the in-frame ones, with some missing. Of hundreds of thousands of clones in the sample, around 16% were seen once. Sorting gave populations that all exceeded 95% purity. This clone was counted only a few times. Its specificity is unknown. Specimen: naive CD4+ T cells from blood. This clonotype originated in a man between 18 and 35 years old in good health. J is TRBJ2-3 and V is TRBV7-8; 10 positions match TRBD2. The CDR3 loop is CAGRGLANTDTQYF. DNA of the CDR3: TGTGCGGGGAGGGGACTAGCGAACACAGATACGCAGTATTTT.